Given below is one T cell receptor (beta chain) in context. This CDR3 has 15 amino acids. TCRdb's copy holds only in-frame clones and misses some; the assay was immunoSEQ multiplex PCR. The table has about 46,000 clones, roughly 90% seen once. This entry is derived from a study of T cell changes during pregnancy in multiple sclerosis. The sample in question was CD4+ T cells from peripheral blood mononuclear cells, obtained after pregnancy. The chain couples TRBV21-1 to TRBJ2-7; the DNA was not compared with TRBD1, the D call given in the table. TRBV21-1 is marked as a pseudogene. The source of this sequence is a female donor with multiple sclerosis, enrolled in a pregnancy study. CDR3 region: CASSRGRAGSYEQYF. CDR3 coding DNA: TGTGCCAGCAGCAGGGGTAGGGCAGGGTCCTACGAGCAGTACTTC.